The 32 T cell receptor beta chains presented below share a single source sample, sequenced in a study of OX40 agonist ivuxolimab in advanced cancers. The table came from immunoSEQ multiplex PCR; TCRdb's copy has only in-frame clones and leaves some out. The sample contains 90,000 or so clones, about 86% of which appear only once. The sample was CD4+ or CD8+ T cells sorted from blood, taken in a trial of the OX40 agonist ivuxolimab. The receptors come from an adult with an advanced solid tumor such as melanoma, head and neck, liver or kidney cancer.

The chain recombines TRBV7-2 with TRBJ2-2; 7 nucleotides line up with TRBD1. There are 15 residues in the CDR3. V lost 5 bases, J lost 2 bases, and 5 bases stayed unmatched. Germline assignment: CDR1 SGHTA and CDR2 FQGNSA. The CDR3, as DNA: TGTGCCAGCAGCCGCCGGACAGGAAACACCGGGGAGCTGTTTTTT. It translates to CASSRRTGNTGELFF.

This clone came up once. The chain is built from TRBV6-6 and TRBJ1-3; 7 bases agree with TRBD1. J lost 2 bases, V lost 5 bases, and 3 bases had no gene match. This CDR3 spans 14 amino acids. Germline V gives CDR1 MNHNY, CDR2 SVGAGI (reference sequence). CDR3 sequence (DNA): TGTGCCAGCAGTGTGAGGGGGCCTGGAAACACCATATATTTT. Protein sequence: CASSVRGPGNTIYF.

This chain links TRBV6-5 with TRBJ1-2, with a tentative D call TRBD1 (5 bases). The CDR3 consists of 16 residues. Trimming pared 2 bases from V and 6 bases from J, leaving 19 bases between. CDR1 and CDR2 from the germline V gene are MNHEY and SVGAGI. CDR3 sequence: CASSYGGTPLENGYTF. The DNA for the CDR3 is TGTGCCAGCAGTTACGGGGGAACACCGTTAGAGAATGGCTACACCTTC.

The rearrangement joins TRBV6-6 to TRBJ1-1; 10 bases match TRBD1. CDR3 length: 15 residues. The V and J ends lost 2 bases and 3 bases, in that order; junction bases with no gene match: 3. Germline V gene lookup returns CDR1 MNHNY and CDR2 SVGAGI (reference sequence). In nucleotides, the CDR3 is TGTGCCAGCAGTTACACGGGACAGGGGCACACTGAAGCTTTCTTT. Residues: CASSYTGQGHTEAFF.

This clone was observed once. The gene calls are TRBV14 and TRBJ2-5, with D perhaps TRBD1 (6 bases). Between the trimmed V and J ends, which lost 1 base and 4 bases, there was a span of 13 bases. The V gene's germline CDR1 is SGHDN and CDR2 FVKESK. The CDR3 loop spans 15 amino acids. CDR3 nucleotides: TGTGCCAGCAGCCAAGGCCCCCGAGGGGGAGAGACCCAGTACTTC. It translates to CASSQGPRGGETQYF.

V gene TRBV6-5 combines with J gene TRBJ1-5; D call uncertain. V shed 4 bases and J shed 0 bases, with 13 bases lying between them. The CDR3 sequence is 16 residues long. The V gene's germline CDR1 is MNHEY and CDR2 SVGAGI. The CDR3 nucleotides are TGTGCCAGCAGTTCCTCAGGAGTCTATAGCAATCAGCCCCAGCATTTT. Its protein product is CASSSSGVYSNQPQHF.

This clone appeared a single time. J is TRBJ2-7 and V is TRBV14; D uncertain. The V gene's germline CDR1 is SGHDN and CDR2 FVKESK. The CDR3 has 15 amino acids. Trimming pared 1 base from V and 2 bases from J, leaving 12 bases between. The CDR3 sequence: CASSQGNTQTYEQYF. In nucleotides, the CDR3 is TGTGCCAGCAGCCAAGGTAACACTCAAACCTACGAGCAGTACTTC.

This clone was counted only a few times. V is TRBV30 and J is TRBJ1-5; no firm D call. The V gene lost 4 bases and the J gene lost 1 base, with 11 bases spanning the gap. The CDR3 contains 14 residues. Germline V gives CDR1 GTSNPN, CDR2 SVGIG (reference sequence). CDR3 sequence (DNA): TGTGCCTGGACCGACTCGTGGAGCAATCAGCCCCAGCATTTT. Translating it yields CAWTDSWSNQPQHF. Combining the CDR3 with reference TRBV30 and TRBJ1-5 gives the whole variable domain SQTIHQWPATLVQPVGSPLSLECTVEGTSNPNLYWYRQAAGRGLQLLFYSVGIGQISSEVPQNLSASRPQDRQFILSSKKLLLSDSGFYLCAWTDSWSNQPQHFGDGTRLSIL.

The chain is built from TRBV14 and TRBJ1-4, with no clear D. CDR1 is SGHDN, CDR2 FVKESK, per germline. The CDR3 sequence is 15 residues long. Trimming stripped 4 bases from V and 4 bases from J, with 13 bases between. CDR3 sequence reads: CASSPLGEGNEKLFF. The CDR3 coding sequence is TGTGCCAGCAGCCCGCTAGGAGAGGGTAATGAAAAACTGTTTTTT.

The chain has TRBV19 and TRBJ1-1; 8 nucleotides align to TRBD1. The CDR3 sequence is 13 residues long. CDR1 LNHDA and CDR2 SQIVND come from the germline V gene (reference sequence). With 5 bases clipped from V and 3 bases from J, the junction kept 2 bases outside the gene matches. Here the CDR3 DNA reads TGTGCCAGTAGTTCGACAGGGGACACTGAAGCTTTCTTT. This sequence encodes CASSSTGDTEAFF.

In this sample, this clone turned up a few times. The chain recombines TRBV30 with TRBJ1-4; TRBD1 matches 10 bases. The CDR3 runs to 14 residues. J gave up 5 bases and V 2 bases, and 2 bases lay outside the gene matches. The germline V gene has CDR1 GTSNPN and CDR2 SVGIG (reference sequence). In DNA, the CDR3 is TGTGCCTGGAGTCGGGACAGGGGAAATGAAAAACTGTTTTTT. Encoded protein: CAWSRDRGNEKLFF.

This clone was detected only once. The chain links TRBV29-1 to TRBJ2-7, with D unresolved. The CDR3 spans 12 residues. Per germline, CDR1 SQVTM and CDR2 ANQGSEA. V gave up 0 bases and J gave up 9 bases, with 12 bases separating them. In DNA form, the CDR3 reads TGCAGCGTTGAAGACCCCTCTACGACGCAGTACTTC. Protein sequence: CSVEDPSTTQYF.

This clone is a singleton in its sample. This chain links TRBV5-4 with TRBJ2-3, with 12 bases aligning to TRBD2. The germline V gene has CDR1 SGHNT and CDR2 YYREEE (reference sequence). CDR3 length: 17 residues. V was pared by 4 bases and J by 1 base, with 7 bases of the junction left unmatched. CDR3 protein: CASSRPTSGSGTDTQYF. The CDR3 bases are TGTGCCAGCAGCCGACCGACTAGCGGGAGTGGCACAGATACGCAGTATTTT.

The chain couples TRBV2 to TRBJ2-5; perhaps TRBD1 as D (6 bases). Deletions cut 6 bases from V and 1 base from J, with 9 bases between. CDR3 length: 13 residues. The germline V gene has CDR1 SNHLY and CDR2 FYNNEI. In DNA, the CDR3 is TGTGCCAGCAGACGGGACACCCAAGAGACCCAGTACTTC. It is translated as CASRRDTQETQYF.

This chain connects TRBV5-1 to TRBJ2-3; 8 bases match TRBD1. The CDR3 sequence is 16 residues long. Germline V lookup: CDR1 SGHRS, CDR2 YFSETQ. V gave up 4 bases and J gave up 1 base; unmatched junction bases: 8. The CDR3 sequence: CASSIAQGAGTDTQYF. The CDR3 DNA follows: TGCGCCAGCAGCATCGCCCAGGGGGCCGGCACAGATACGCAGTATTTT.

CDR3 DNA: TGCGCCAGCAGCCAAGATCTTAGCGGGAATTTAAATGAGCAGTTCTTC. Translating it yields CASSQDLSGNLNEQFF. This rearrangement joins TRBV4-3 to TRBJ2-1; 8 bases are a match to TRBD2. Trimming cost V 0 bases and J 7 bases; bases outside gene matches: 8. The CDR3 runs 16 residues. CDR1 and CDR2 from the germline V gene are LGHNA and YSLEER.

The CDR3 DNA follows: TGTGCCAGCAGCTTAATAGGAAGCACAGATACGCAGTATTTT. This encodes CASSLIGSTDTQYF. This chain uses TRBV7-9 with TRBJ2-3; D is uncertain. Germline assignment: CDR1 SEHNR and CDR2 FQNEAQ (reference sequence). Trimming pared 2 bases from V and 0 bases from J, leaving 6 bases between. CDR3 size: 14 residues.

The chain is built from TRBV11-3 and TRBJ2-1; 14 bases match TRBD2. Trimming removed 5 bases from V and 9 bases from J; junction bases left unmatched: 9. The V gene's germline CDR1 is SGHNT and CDR2 YENEEA. The CDR3 spans 16 residues. CDR3 in amino acids: CASSPRLAGGLVEQFF. DNA of the CDR3: TGTGCCAGCAGCCCGCGACTAGCGGGAGGGCTTGTTGAGCAGTTCTTC.

The V call is TRBV7-2, the J call TRBJ2-2; 13 bases agree with TRBD2. J was trimmed by 2 bases and V by 5 bases; bases with no gene match: 5. The CDR3 has 17 residues. Germline V gene lookup returns CDR1 SGHTA and CDR2 FQGNSA. In DNA form, the CDR3 reads TGTGCCAGCAGCAGGACTAGCGGGGGAACAAACACCGGGGAGCTGTTTTTT. Translated: CASSRTSGGTNTGELFF.

The J gene is TRBJ2-3, the V gene TRBV2, with 12 bases aligning to TRBD2. The CDR3 loop spans 17 amino acids. After removal of 7 bases from V and 1 base from J, the junction contained 9 bases not matched to a gene. Germline CDR1 is SNHLY and CDR2 is FYNNEI. CDR3 in amino acids: CASILAGGPGRTDTQYF. In nucleotides, the CDR3 is TGTGCCAGCATCCTAGCGGGAGGGCCTGGACGCACAGATACGCAGTATTTT.

This clone appeared a single time. CDR3 loop: CASSPTGETQYF. The CDR3, as DNA: TGTGCCAGCAGCCCCACAGGAGAGACCCAGTACTTC. The J gene is TRBJ2-5, the V gene TRBV7-9, with D possibly TRBD1 on 5 matching bases. CDR1 and CDR2 (germline): SEHNR, FQNEAQ (reference sequence). Trimming cost V 5 bases and J 4 bases, with 8 bases left between them. CDR3 length equals 12 residues.

The chain recombines TRBV19 with TRBJ1-5; no clear D. This CDR3 spans 14 amino acids. Germline V gene lookup returns CDR1 LNHDA and CDR2 SQIVND (reference sequence). V dropped 2 bases and J dropped 0 bases, with 5 bases sitting between them. CDR3: CASSIPVSNQPQHF. The CDR3 nucleotides read TGTGCCAGTAGTATACCAGTTAGCAATCAGCCCCAGCATTTT.

This sequence joins TRBV6-6 and TRBJ2-2; no clear D. V was clipped by 7 bases and J by 1 base, with 7 bases between them. Per the germline V gene, CDR1 is MNHNY and CDR2 is SVGAGI (reference sequence). This CDR3 is built from 13 residues. The CDR3 loop is CASKRENTGELFF. The CDR3 region has the DNA TGTGCCAGCAAAAGGGAGAACACCGGGGAGCTGTTTTTT.

The chain carries TRBV5-1 and TRBJ2-3; D is perhaps TRBD1 or TRBD2 (5 bases each). Germline CDR1 SGHRS, CDR2 YFSETQ. Trimming pared 4 bases from V and 10 bases from J, leaving 16 bases between. The length of the CDR3 is 13 residues. In nucleotides, the CDR3 is TGCGCCAGCAGCCGGGACGGGGTTGGCGCGCAGTATTTT. It translates to CASSRDGVGAQYF.

The chain's CDR3 is CASSLNSGEETQYF. CDR3 bases: TGTGCCAGCAGCTTAAACTCGGGGGAAGAGACCCAGTACTTC. The chain is built from TRBV11-2 and TRBJ2-5; a weak D match, TRBD2 (6 bases). The CDR3 extends over 14 amino acids. Trimming removed 2 bases from V and 3 bases from J, with 10 bases in between. Germline V gives CDR1 SGHAT, CDR2 FQNNGV.

This chain links TRBV27 with TRBJ1-5, with 7 bases identical to TRBD1. This CDR3 is built from 15 residues. Germline V gene sequence: CDR1 MNHEY, CDR2 SMNVEV (reference sequence). V trimming: 6 bases; J trimming: 2 bases; junction bases outside the gene matches: 7. The CDR3 reads CASRGGGGGNQPQHF. The CDR3 coding sequence is TGTGCCAGCAGGGGAGGGGGCGGGGGCAATCAGCCCCAGCATTTT.

The chain uses TRBV15 and TRBJ2-7; no clear D gene. In germline, CDR1 is LNHNV, CDR2 YYDKDF (reference sequence). This CDR3 spans 16 amino acids. V was shortened by 1 base and J by 0 bases, with 13 bases between the two germline ends. CDR3 region: CATSRGKSPSSYEQYF. The DNA for the CDR3 is TGTGCCACCAGCAGAGGAAAGAGCCCAAGCTCCTACGAGCAGTACTTC.

The chain carries TRBV21-1 and TRBJ2-7; the table's D call TRBD1 went unverified against the DNA. TRBV21-1 is an annotated pseudogene. The CDR3 has 13 amino acids. CDR3 sequence reads: CASSPGCPYEQYF. The CDR3 region has the DNA TGTGCCAGCAGCCCAGGGTGTCCCTACGAGCAGTACTTC.

In its sample, this clone was seen once. This sequence joins TRBV27 and TRBJ2-1; 13 bases align to TRBD2. Trimming removed 5 bases from V and 0 bases from J; junction bases left unmatched: 4. The CDR3 contains 17 residues. Germline V gene sequence: CDR1 MNHEY, CDR2 SMNVEV (reference sequence). The CDR3 here is CASSRGLAGSSYNEQFF. The CDR3 bases are TGTGCCAGCAGTCGGGGACTAGCGGGAAGCTCCTACAATGAGCAGTTCTTC.

The chain employs TRBV7-6 and TRBJ2-5; TRBD1 aligns across 9 bases. Germline CDR1 is SGHVS and CDR2 is FNYEAQ. The CDR3 is 15 amino acids. V was clipped by 4 bases and J by 3 bases; unmatched bases: 6. The DNA for the CDR3 is TGTGCCAGCAGCTGGTCGGGACAGGGAGAAGAGACCCAGTACTTC. The encoded protein is CASSWSGQGEETQYF. Based on the CDR3 plus reference TRBV7-6 and TRBJ2-5, the full variable domain is GAGVSQSPRYKVTKRGQDVALRCDPISGHVSLYWYRQALGQGPEFLTYFNYEAQQDKSGLPNDRFSAERPEGSISTLTIQRTEQRDSAMYRCASSWSGQGEETQYFGPGTRLLVL.

The chain carries TRBV2 and TRBJ2-3; no firm D call. Germline values: CDR1 SNHLY, CDR2 FYNNEI. The CDR3 has 14 amino acids. Between the trimmed V and J ends, which lost 2 bases and 0 bases, there was a span of 6 bases. CDR3 sequence reads: CASSENPSTDTQYF. In DNA, the CDR3 is TGTGCCAGCAGTGAAAACCCAAGCACAGATACGCAGTATTTT.

The chain recombines TRBV4-1 with TRBJ2-7, with a weak D call TRBD2 (5 bases). V lost 2 bases and J 2 bases, leaving 16 bases between the germline ends. The CDR3 runs 16 residues. Germline CDR1 reads MGHRA; CDR2 reads YSYEKL. CDR3 loop: CASSQLGSAVPYEQYF. CDR3 DNA: TGCGCCAGCAGCCAATTGGGGTCAGCGGTCCCCTACGAGCAGTACTTC.